The subject of this entry is one TCR beta chain. Its antigen is still unknown. A second 7 to 11 cycle PCR used barcoded and J-beta primers. TCRdb re-called the 5' RACE reads through MiXCR, storing one row per CDR3 protein. The table includes over a million distinct CDR3 sequences, roughly 43% detected once. CDR1 and CDR2 from the germline V gene are MNHEY and SVGAGI. This CDR3 is built from 15 residues. V lost 5 bases to trimming and J lost 15 bases; unmatched junction nucleotides: 19. This entry comes from a study of blood T cells in healthy people across ages. Broader study findings: TCR beta diversity per million T cells fell roughly linearly with age.

The sequenced sample consisted of blood. This sequence joins TRBV6-5 and TRBJ2-1; 7 bases align to TRBD1. The TCR was taken from a woman younger than 35 in good health. CDR3 nucleotides: TGTGCCAGCAGTCAAGTTGGGGACAGCCGTTGGATCTGGTTCTTC. It is translated as CASSQVGDSRWIWFF.